This record concerns one TCR beta chain sequence. What it recognizes is unknown. This specimen belongs to a study of post-analysis software for immune sequencing data. Study-level background: Relapsing-remitting, secondary progressive and progressive-relapsing forms of multiple sclerosis all featured among disease courses. Study-wide results and limits: Controls had lower frequencies than patients of a handful of TRBV segments, which included TRBV5-6, TRBV5-1 and TRBV20-1.

CDR3 length: 16 residues. Per germline, CDR1 DFQATT and CDR2 SNEGSKA (reference sequence). Trimming cost V 4 bases and J 4 bases, with 20 bases left between them. Researchers reported that TCR beta cDNA libraries carried unique molecular identifiers. MiXCR, run by TCRdb on the PCR reads, gives a single entry per CDR3 protein. The repertoire holds some 190,000 distinct CDR3 sequences, with 29% as singletons. The sequenced sample was blood. The clonotype was recovered from a girl aged 2-17 years with multiple sclerosis. The V call is TRBV20-1, the J call TRBJ1-5, with D possibly TRBD1 on 6 matching bases. CDR3 bases: TGCAGTGCTACCCGGGGGGAGGGGGGGTTTAATCAGCCCCAGCATTTT. Encoded protein: CSATRGEGGFNQPQHF.